The 18 T cell receptor beta chains given below trace back to one sample, sequenced in a study of T cell changes during pregnancy in multiple sclerosis. Assay: immunoSEQ multiplex PCR; the TCRdb copy retains only in-frame clones and omits some. The data contain tens of thousands of clones, approximately 91% of them singletons. Sequenced material: CD4+ T cells from peripheral blood mononuclear cells, taken after pregnancy. The receptors shown here come from a female donor in good health, enrolled as a control in a pregnancy study.

The J gene is TRBJ1-4, the V gene TRBV13, with D unresolved. V lost 4 bases, J lost 5 bases, and 17 bases lay in between. Germline CDR1 PRHDT, CDR2 FYEKMQ (reference sequence). The CDR3 has 16 residues. CDR3 nucleotide sequence: TGTGCCAGCAGCTCAAGGGCGGGAGTTGGGAATGAAAAACTGTTTTTT. The encoded protein is CASSSRAGVGNEKLFF.

V and J are TRBV18 and TRBJ2-3; TRBD2 might be the D (5 bases). CDR1 is KGHSH and CDR2 is LQKENI in the germline V gene. Trimming left V 6 bases short and J 0 bases short, with 19 bases between. The CDR3 length is 17 residues. CDR3 in DNA: TGTGCCAGCTCCCTCGTGGGTGCTAGCAGTAGCACAGATACGCAGTATTTT. Residues: CASSLVGASSSTDTQYF.

The chain employs TRBV6-5 and TRBJ2-2; 13 bases line up with TRBD2. V was pared by 4 bases and J by 7 bases, with 6 bases of the junction left unmatched. The CDR3 extends over 16 amino acids. Germline V CDR1 and CDR2: MNHEY, SVGAGI. The DNA of the CDR3 is TGTGCCAGCAGTTCTCCGGGACTAGCGGGATTCGGGGAGCTGTTTTTT. Residues: CASSSPGLAGFGELFF.

V usage is TRBV29-1 and J usage is TRBJ1-2, with D tentatively TRBD1 (5 bases). V lost 6 bases to trimming and J lost 4 bases, with 12 bases between them. Per the germline V gene, CDR1 is SQVTM and CDR2 is ANQGSEA. The length of the CDR3 is 12 residues. The DNA for the CDR3 is TGCAGCGTGGGGGACTTATCCTATGGCTACACCTTC. Translation: CSVGDLSYGYTF.

The J gene is TRBJ2-3, the V gene TRBV5-1, with 7 bases identical to TRBD2. Germline loops: CDR1 SGHRS, CDR2 YFSETQ. The CDR3 spans 16 residues. Unmatched junction bases numbered 7, after V lost 0 bases and J lost 3 bases. The CDR3 reads CASSLGRGEVTDTQYF. CDR3 in DNA: TGCGCCAGCAGCTTGGGTCGGGGGGAAGTGACAGATACGCAGTATTTT.

About this clone: One junction end disagrees with the germline gene, perhaps due to a read error. V usage is TRBV19 and J usage is TRBJ1-1, with D possibly matching TRBD1 (6 bases). Per the germline V gene, CDR1 is LNHDA and CDR2 is SQIVND (reference sequence). This CDR3 comprises 13 residues. This CDR3 is CGSISVGGAEAFF. The CDR3 nucleotides are TGTGGCAGTATATCGGTAGGGGGGGCTGAAGCTTTCTTT.

The J gene is TRBJ2-7, the V gene TRBV27, with D perhaps matching TRBD2 (6 bases). The CDR3 spans 17 residues. Germline V gene data show CDR1 as MNHEY and CDR2 as SMNVEV (reference sequence). The V end lost 3 bases, the J end lost 0 bases, and 18 bases lay between the germline ends. CDR3 in amino acids: CASSFIGGMGGSYEQYF. The CDR3 DNA sequence: TGTGCCAGCAGTTTTATAGGAGGAATGGGAGGCTCCTACGAGCAGTACTTC.

The rearrangement joins TRBV11-2 to TRBJ2-1; TRBD2 aligns across 10 bases. CDR3 size: 16 residues. Per germline, CDR1 SGHAT and CDR2 FQNNGV. After removal of 5 bases from V and 3 bases from J, the junction contained 7 bases not matched to a gene. The CDR3 sequence is CASSRTSGSSYNEQFF. The CDR3 coding sequence is TGTGCCAGCAGCCGGACTAGCGGATCAAGCTACAATGAGCAGTTCTTC.

The chain combines TRBV7-6 with TRBJ2-5; TRBD2 might be the D (6 bases). CDR3 length: 15 residues. Per germline, CDR1 SGHVS and CDR2 FNYEAQ. Trimming pared 5 bases from V and 5 bases from J, leaving 18 bases between. The CDR3 DNA reads TGTGCCAGCAGCCTCAGTGGAGGGGCAGGGGAGACCCAGTACTTC. Its translation is CASSLSGGAGETQYF.

This chain's CDR3 is CASSVGGLAGGYTQYF. DNA for the CDR3: TGTGCCAGCTCCGTTGGGGGACTAGCGGGAGGTTATACGCAGTATTTT. The rearrangement joins TRBV2 to TRBJ2-3, with 15 bases that match TRBD2. The CDR3 has 16 amino acids. V was clipped by 8 bases and J by 7 bases; unmatched bases: 10. CDR1 and CDR2 (germline): SNHLY, FYNNEI.

CDR3: CASSLNPGLRYGYTF. The CDR3 region has the DNA TGTGCCAGCAGTTTAAATCCGGGGTTGAGGTATGGCTACACCTTC. The chain links TRBV28 to TRBJ1-2, with no clear D. This CDR3 contains 15 residues. V dropped 2 bases and J dropped 5 bases, with 15 bases sitting between them. Germline CDR1 reads MDHEN; CDR2 reads SYDVKM.

This clone was detected once. The rearrangement joins TRBV5-7 to TRBJ1-1; 7 nucleotides line up with TRBD1. TRBV5-7 is classed as an ORF, of uncertain function. This CDR3 contains 13 residues. The V segment lost 4 bases and the J segment 3 bases; nucleotides outside the gene matches: 3. CDR3 coding DNA: TGTGCCAGCAGCCTTGGGACAGACACTGAAGCTTTCTTT. It specifies CASSLGTDTEAFF.

The V and J genes are TRBV6-5 and TRBJ2-5; 11 bases fit TRBD1. CDR3 length equals 13 residues. Per germline, CDR1 MNHEY and CDR2 SVGAGI. V trimming: 2 bases; J trimming: 7 bases; junction bases outside the gene matches: 0. The CDR3 DNA reads TGTGCCAGCAGTTACGGGACAGGGGGGACCCAGTACTTC. The encoded protein is CASSYGTGGTQYF.

The chain links TRBV10-3 to TRBJ2-7, with 9 bases aligning to TRBD1. The CDR3 covers 13 residues. Germline loops: CDR1 ENHRY, CDR2 SYGVKD. V was clipped by 7 bases and J by 6 bases; unmatched bases: 7. This CDR3 is CAITPGQGPEQYF. For the CDR3, the DNA is TGTGCCATCACCCCGGGACAGGGTCCCGAGCAGTACTTC.

The chain recombines TRBV5-4 with TRBJ1-1, with 7 bases identical to TRBD1. This CDR3 spans 13 amino acids. V lost 6 bases and J lost 6; bases outside the gene matches: 8. The germline V gene encodes CDR1 SGHNT and CDR2 YYREEE (reference sequence). In DNA, the CDR3 is TGTGCCAGCACCCGACAGGGTATTCCTGAAGCTTTCTTT. The encoded protein is CASTRQGIPEAFF.

This clone has a single count. The V gene is TRBV6-5, the J gene TRBJ1-1; D is undetermined. Germline-derived CDR1 and CDR2 are MNHEY and SVGAGI. The germline V and J ends were trimmed by 0 bases and 11 bases, with 16 bases remaining between them. CDR3 length: 14 residues. The CDR3 here is CASSYSNSRGSAFF. The DNA of the CDR3 is TGTGCCAGCAGTTACTCGAACAGCCGAGGGTCGGCTTTCTTT.

V usage is TRBV27 and J usage is TRBJ2-7, with TRBD2 matching 7 bases. The junction had 12 bases not matched to a gene; V was cut back by 7 bases and J by 6 bases. The CDR3 has 14 residues. Germline V gene data show CDR1 as MNHEY and CDR2 as SMNVEV (reference sequence). CDR3 nucleotides: TGTGCCAGCACTTCGGGACTTCGCGGGGGCGAGCAGTACTTC. Amino acid sequence: CASTSGLRGGEQYF.

The chain's CDR3 is CASSLIGSYNEQFF. CDR3 coding DNA: TGCGCCAGCAGCTTGATCGGGAGCTACAATGAGCAGTTCTTC. V gene TRBV5-1 combines with J gene TRBJ2-1, with D possibly matching TRBD2 (6 bases). CDR1 and CDR2 from the germline V gene are SGHRS and YFSETQ. The CDR3 has 14 residues. The V and J ends lost 1 base and 3 bases respectively, with 8 bases between them. Supplemented by reference TRBV5-1 and TRBJ2-1, the full variable domain reads KAGVTQTPRYLIKTRGQQVTLSCSPISGHRSVSWYQQTPGQGLQFLFEYFSETQRNKGNFPGRFSGRQFSNSRSEMNVSTLELGDSALYLCASSLIGSYNEQFFGPGTRLTVL.